A single sample is the source of the 11 T cell receptor beta chains below, sequenced in a study of cytomegalovirus exposure and HLA in healthy donors. Researchers ran the PCR with 60 Vbeta and 13 Jbeta primers. TCRdb's copy holds only in-frame clones and misses some; the assay was immunoSEQ multiplex PCR. This sample yields more than 140,000 clones, of which about 75% are seen a single time; about 0.66% belongs to the top ten. Sequencing was carried out using PBMCs. The source of these receptors is a male donor in good health and CMV-seronegative.

The V and J genes are TRBV7-2 and TRBJ1-2, with D hard to call. This CDR3 is built from 15 residues. Germline V lookup: CDR1 SGHTA, CDR2 FQGNSA. V lost 1 base, J lost 6 bases, and 15 bases lay in between. This CDR3 reads CASSLVISVRDGYTF. In DNA form, the CDR3 reads TGTGCCAGCAGCTTAGTTATCTCGGTGCGGGATGGCTACACCTTC.

The chain employs TRBV6-6 and TRBJ2-7; 11 bases are a match to TRBD1. Germline trimming cut 7 bases from V and 4 bases from J; bases unmatched to any gene: 9. CDR1 MNHNY and CDR2 SVGAGI come from the germline V gene (reference sequence). This CDR3 is built from 15 residues. The CDR3 coding sequence is TGTGCCAGCACCCGGACAGGGGGCGCCCCTTACGAGCAGTACTTC. This gives the protein CASTRTGGAPYEQYF.

This clone was seen a handful of times. The chain recombines TRBV29-1 with TRBJ1-2; D is perhaps TRBD1 (6 bases). CDR3 length: 13 amino acids. Germline CDR1 is SQVTM and CDR2 is ANQGSEA. Between the trimmed V and J ends, which lost 4 bases and 2 bases, there was a span of 11 bases. CDR3 region: CSVGLGQNYGYTF. The CDR3 DNA reads as TGCAGCGTTGGCCTCGGACAGAACTATGGCTACACCTTC. Supplemented by reference TRBV29-1 and TRBJ1-2, the full variable domain reads SAVISQKPSRDICQRGTSLTIQCQVDSQVTMMFWYRQQPGQSLTLIATANQGSEATYESGFVIDKFPISRPNLTFSTLTVSNMSPEDSSIYLCSVGLGQNYGYTFGSGTRLTVV.

The V and J genes are TRBV18 and TRBJ1-4; no firm D call. V was shortened by 0 bases and J by 8 bases, with 13 bases between the two germline ends. The CDR3 sequence is 15 residues long. CDR1 KGHSH and CDR2 LQKENI come from the germline V gene. In DNA form, the CDR3 reads TGTGCCAGCTCACCACCGACCCCCGGCGGAGAAAAACTGTTTTTT. It yields the protein CASSPPTPGGEKLFF.

The chain recombines TRBV5-1 with TRBJ1-4; 9 nucleotides match TRBD1. CDR1 SGHRS and CDR2 YFSETQ come from the germline V gene. The CDR3 covers 14 residues. The junction had 6 bases not matched to a gene; V was cut back by 5 bases and J by 7 bases. In DNA form, the CDR3 reads TGCGCCAGCAGGGCCGGGACAGGGTCTGAAAAACTGTTTTTT. It codes for CASRAGTGSEKLFF. Full variable domain (rest looked up from reference TRBV5-1 and TRBJ1-4): KAGVTQTPRYLIKTRGQQVTLSCSPISGHRSVSWYQQTPGQGLQFLFEYFSETQRNKGNFPGRFSGRQFSNSRSEMNVSTLELGDSALYLCASRAGTGSEKLFFGSGTQLSVL.

This rearrangement joins TRBV19 to TRBJ2-7; TRBD1 agrees at 9 bases. Trimming took 4 bases from V and 3 from J; bases not matched to a gene: 10. The CDR3 extends over 16 amino acids. Germline V gene lookup returns CDR1 LNHDA and CDR2 SQIVND (reference sequence). As DNA, the CDR3 is TGTGCCAGTAGTACCGGAACAGGGGGCTACCTCTACGAGCAGTACTTC. Its protein product is CASSTGTGGYLYEQYF.

DNA for the CDR3: TGTGCCAGCAGTGGGGCGATTACGATAAGCACAGATACGCAGTATTTT. Its translation is CASSGAITISTDTQYF. The genes are TRBV6-1 and TRBJ2-3; no definite D call. Trimming removed 4 bases at V and 0 bases at J, with 14 bases between. Germline CDR1 is MNHNS and CDR2 is SASEGT. The CDR3 covers 16 residues.

The chain recombines TRBV28 with TRBJ2-2, with TRBD2 matching over 7 bases. Trimming took 6 bases from V and 0 from J; bases not matched to a gene: 4. This CDR3 has 15 amino acids. Germline V CDR1 and CDR2: MDHEN, SYDVKM. CDR3 in DNA: TGTGCCAGCAGCATGGGGGGGGCGAACACCGGGGAGCTGTTTTTT. Amino acids: CASSMGGANTGELFF.

This chain connects TRBV12-5 to TRBJ1-5; 8 positions agree with TRBD1. The CDR3 loop spans 15 amino acids. The junction had 10 bases not matched to a gene; V was cut back by 7 bases and J by 5 bases. Germline CDR1 reads LGHNT; CDR2 reads FRNRAP. The CDR3 bases are TGTGCTAGTGTTAGCAGGGACAGGTCGGATCAGCCCCAGCATTTT. This translates into CASVSRDRSDQPQHF.

The chain has TRBV5-1 and TRBJ1-1, with a tentative D call TRBD1 (6 bases). The V end was cut by 6 bases, the J end by 1 base, with 10 bases between. Per the germline V gene, CDR1 is SGHRS and CDR2 is YFSETQ. This CDR3 has 13 residues. CDR3 in amino acids: CASTPGQNTEAFF. DNA of the CDR3: TGCGCCAGCACCCCGGGACAGAACACTGAAGCTTTCTTT.

This clone was seen more than once but under ten times. This chain links TRBV19 with TRBJ2-2; 7 nucleotides line up with TRBD2. J gave up 0 bases and V 4 bases, and 2 bases lay outside the gene matches. The germline V gene has CDR1 LNHDA and CDR2 SQIVND (reference sequence). This CDR3 is 15 amino acids long. CDR3 region: CASSTSGANTGELFF. CDR3 DNA sequence: TGTGCCAGTAGTACCAGCGGGGCGAACACCGGGGAGCTGTTTTTT.